This T cell receptor beta chain was documented in a study of T cell changes during pregnancy in multiple sclerosis. This clone was detected once. Libraries were prepared by immunoSEQ multiplex PCR; TCRdb keeps only in-frame clonotypes and omits some of them. The sample includes approximately 30,000 clones, around 90% of them seen just once. V lost 5 bases, J lost 7 bases, and 18 bases lay in between. From germline, CDR1 is MNHEY and CDR2 SMNVEV (reference sequence). The CDR3 is 15 amino acids. Sample: CD8+ T cells from peripheral blood mononuclear cells, taken in the first trimester of pregnancy. The TCR was taken from a female donor with multiple sclerosis, enrolled in a pregnancy study. The chain joins TRBV27 to TRBJ1-5; D may be TRBD1 (6 bases). This chain's CDR3 is CASSPLTGRSQPQHF. The CDR3 nucleotides read TGTGCCAGCAGTCCCTTGACAGGACGATCGCAGCCCCAGCATTTT.